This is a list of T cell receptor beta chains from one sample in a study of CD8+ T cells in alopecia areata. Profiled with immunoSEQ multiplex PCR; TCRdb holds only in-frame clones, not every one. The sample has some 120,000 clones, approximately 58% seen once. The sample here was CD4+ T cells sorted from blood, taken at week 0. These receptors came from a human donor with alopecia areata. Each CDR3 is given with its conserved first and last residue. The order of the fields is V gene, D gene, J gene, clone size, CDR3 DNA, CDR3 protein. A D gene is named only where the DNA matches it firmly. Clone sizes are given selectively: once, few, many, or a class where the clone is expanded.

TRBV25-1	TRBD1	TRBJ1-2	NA	TGTGCCAGCAGTGACGACAGGGTGGATGGCTACACCTTC	CASSDDRVDGYTF
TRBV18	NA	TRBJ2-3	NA	TGTGCCAGCTCACCCGGGTCACCGGTACATACGCAGTATTTT	CASSPGSPVHTQYF
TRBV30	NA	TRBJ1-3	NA	TGTGCCTGGAGTGTTCCGTGGCAGCTCTCTGGAAACACCATATATTTT	CAWSVPWQLSGNTIYF
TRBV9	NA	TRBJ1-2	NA	TGTGCCAGCAGCGTAGGGTTTGGGGGCTATGGCTACACCTTC	CASSVGFGGYGYTF
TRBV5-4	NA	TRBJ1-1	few	TGTGCCAGCAGCTTGGACGGAACGAACACTGAAGCTTTCTTT	CASSLDGTNTEAFF
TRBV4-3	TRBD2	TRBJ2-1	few	TGCGCCAGCAGCCAAGAGAGTGGCGGGAGGTCCTACAATGAGCAGTTCTTC	CASSQESGGRSYNEQFF
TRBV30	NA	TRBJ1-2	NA	TGTGCCTGGAGCACGCTACTAAGAGGCAACTATGGCTACACCTTC	CAWSTLLRGNYGYTF
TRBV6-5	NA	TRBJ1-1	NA	TGTGCCAGCAGTTACGAGGGGCCGAACACTGAAGCTTTCTTT	CASSYEGPNTEAFF
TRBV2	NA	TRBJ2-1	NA	TGTGCCAGCAGTTCCCAGGACGGCAATGAGCAGTTCTTC	CASSSQDGNEQFF
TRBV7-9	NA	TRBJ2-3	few	TGTGCCAGCAGCTTAGGAGGCGCACGCACAGATACGCAGTATTTT	CASSLGGARTDTQYF
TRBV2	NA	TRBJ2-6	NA	TGTGCCAGCATCGACGGCTCTGGGGCCAACGTCCTGACTTTC	CASIDGSGANVLTF
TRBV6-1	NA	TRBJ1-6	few	TGTGCCAGCAGTGCTTCTCGACAGCCAGGGGATTCACCCCTCCACTTT	CASSASRQPGDSPLHF
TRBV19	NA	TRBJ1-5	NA	TGTGCCAGTACTGGGACGAATAGCAATCAGCCCCAGCATTTT	CASTGTNSNQPQHF
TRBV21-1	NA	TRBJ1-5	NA	TGTGCCAGCAGCAAAGCGGGGGGACAGGGGGCCAGCGATCAGCCCCAGCATTTT	CASSKAGGQGASDQPQHF
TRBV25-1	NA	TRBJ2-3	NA	TGTGCCAGCAGTGGAACAAAAGATACGCAGTATTTT	CASSGTKDTQYF
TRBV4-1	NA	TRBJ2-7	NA	TGCGCCAGCAGCCAAGCTGGCAGGGGTAAGGACGAGCAGTACTTC	CASSQAGRGKDEQYF
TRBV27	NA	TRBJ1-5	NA	TGTGCCAGCAATTTGGTGTTCAGCCATCAGCCCCAGCATTTT	CASNLVFSHQPQHF
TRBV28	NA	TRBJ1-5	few	TGTGCCAGCAGTTTATCGGTTCAGCCCCAGCATTTT	CASSLSVQPQHF
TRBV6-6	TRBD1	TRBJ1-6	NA	TGTGCCAGCAGGGACAGGGATAATTCACCCCTCCACTTT	CASRDRDNSPLHF
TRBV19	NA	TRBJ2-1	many	TGTGCCAGTAGTAGTGGGACTCGCAATGAGCAGTTCTTC	CASSSGTRNEQFF
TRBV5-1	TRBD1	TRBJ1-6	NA	TGCGCCAGCAGCTTTGACAGGGGGGAGGTGCATTCACCCCTCCACTTT	CASSFDRGEVHSPLHF
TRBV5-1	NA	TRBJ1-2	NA	TGCGCCAGCAGCTTGGCCATGGGCGAGGGCTACACCTTC	CASSLAMGEGYTF
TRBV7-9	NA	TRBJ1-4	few	TGTGCCAGCAGTCCGACGGACAGAAATGAAAAACTGTTTTTT	CASSPTDRNEKLFF
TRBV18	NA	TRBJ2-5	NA	TGTGCCAGCTCACCACCGGGGAAAGAGACCCAGTACTTC	CASSPPGKETQYF
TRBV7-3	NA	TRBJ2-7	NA	TGTGCCAGCAGCTTAGCCCCGATGGGGGGCTACGAGCAGTACTTC	CASSLAPMGGYEQYF
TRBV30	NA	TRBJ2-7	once	TGTGCCTCCCACCGGGGGTACGAGCAGTACTTC	CASHRGYEQYF
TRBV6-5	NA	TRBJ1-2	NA	TGTGCCAGCAGCCCTAAGCTGGTCCTTCAGGCTGGCTACACCTTC	CASSPKLVLQAGYTF
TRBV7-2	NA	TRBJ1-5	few	TGTGCCAGCAGCTCCGATGGGATGGCTCAGCCCCAGCATTTT	CASSSDGMAQPQHF
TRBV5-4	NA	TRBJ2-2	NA	TGTGCCAGCAGCTTGATGGGGGACACCGGGGAGCTGTTTTTT	CASSLMGDTGELFF
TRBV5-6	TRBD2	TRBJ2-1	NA	TGTGCCAGCAGCTTGAGCGGGAGAAATGAGCAGTTCTTC	CASSLSGRNEQFF
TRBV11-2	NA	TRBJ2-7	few	TGTGCCAGCAGCTTAGTGGGGCGAGACCCATACTACGAGCAGTACTTC	CASSLVGRDPYYEQYF
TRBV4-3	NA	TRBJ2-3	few	TGCGCCAGCAGCCCACGAGTCGGAGATACGCAGTATTTT	CASSPRVGDTQYF
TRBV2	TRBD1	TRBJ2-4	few	TGTGCCAGTGGCGCAGGGGGAAACATTCAGTACTTC	CASGAGGNIQYF
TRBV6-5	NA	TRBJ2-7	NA	TGTGCCAGCAGTTACAGGGGGTTCGAGCAGTACTTC	CASSYRGFEQYF
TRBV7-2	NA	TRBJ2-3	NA	TGTGCCAGCAGCCGGACTACAGCCACAGATACGCAGTATTTT	CASSRTTATDTQYF
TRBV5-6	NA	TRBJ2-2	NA	TGTGCCAGCAGCACCCCTAGGGCCGGGGAGCTGTTTTTT	CASSTPRAGELFF
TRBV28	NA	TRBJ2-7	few	TGTGCCAGCAGTCCCGGGTCGCTAGCGCGCTCCTACGAGCAGTACTTC	CASSPGSLARSYEQYF
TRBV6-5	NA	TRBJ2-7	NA	TGTGCCAGCAGTCCTCTAGGTTCCTACGAGCAGTACTTC	CASSPLGSYEQYF
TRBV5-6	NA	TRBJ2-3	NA	TGTGCCAGCAGATACCTTACCGGTCTAGATTTGTCGGATACGCAGTATTTT	CASRYLTGLDLSDTQYF
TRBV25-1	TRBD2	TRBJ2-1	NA	TGTGCCACCAAGCGGGAGCAATACAATGAGCAGTTCTTC	CATKREQYNEQFF
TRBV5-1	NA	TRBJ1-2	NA	TGCGCCAGCAGCCGAGATTCTTTTTGGGACTATGGCTACACCTTC	CASSRDSFWDYGYTF
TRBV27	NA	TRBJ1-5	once	TGTGCCAGCAGCACAGGGATCAATCAGCCCCAGCATTTT	CASSTGINQPQHF
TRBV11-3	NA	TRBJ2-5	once	TGTGCCAGCAGCTTAGGCAGAGACCAACCCTCAGGCGAGACCCAGTACTTC	CASSLGRDQPSGETQYF
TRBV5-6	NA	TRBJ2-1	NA	TGTGCCAGCAGCTTGACCGGGACCTACTCACGCGCTGAGCAGTTCTTC	CASSLTGTYSRAEQFF
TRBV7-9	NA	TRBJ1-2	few	TGTGCCAGCAGCTTAGAAAGTTATGGCTACACCTTC	CASSLESYGYTF